What follows is one T cell receptor (beta chain) and its context. What it binds is unknown. The record originates from a study of cytomegalovirus exposure and HLA in healthy donors. Study-level points and caveats: Both high specificity and high sensitivity reportedly marked the classifier's diagnosis of cytomegalovirus status. The authors enumerated 180 or so TCR beta chains as linked to cytomegalovirus.

Profiled with immunoSEQ multiplex PCR; TCRdb holds only in-frame clones, not every one. The sample lists some 140,000 clones; 82% were seen once. Among the roughly 120 subjects of the validation cohort, separate from the approximately 700-subject first cohort, were the donors. The CDR3 consists of 17 residues. V lost 6 bases and J lost 4; bases outside the gene matches: 14. Looked up from germline, CDR1 is SGHTA and CDR2 is FQGNSA. The specimen was PBMCs. The rearrangement uses TRBV7-2 and TRBJ2-1, with TRBD2 matching 8 bases. The origin of this receptor is a man aged 25-45 years in good health and CMV-seropositive. The CDR3 protein is CASRQSRAGVKYNEQFF. For the CDR3, the DNA is TGTGCCAGCAGACAAAGCAGAGCGGGAGTGAAGTACAATGAGCAGTTCTTC.